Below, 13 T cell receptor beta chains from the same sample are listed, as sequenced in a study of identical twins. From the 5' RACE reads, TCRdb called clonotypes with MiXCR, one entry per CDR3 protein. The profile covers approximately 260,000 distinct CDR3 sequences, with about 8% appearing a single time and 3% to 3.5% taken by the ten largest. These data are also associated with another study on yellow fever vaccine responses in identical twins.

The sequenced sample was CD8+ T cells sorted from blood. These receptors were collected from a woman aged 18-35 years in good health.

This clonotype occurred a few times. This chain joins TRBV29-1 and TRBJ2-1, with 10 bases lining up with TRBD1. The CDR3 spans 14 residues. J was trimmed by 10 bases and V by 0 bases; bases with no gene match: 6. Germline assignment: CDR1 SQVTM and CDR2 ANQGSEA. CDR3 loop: CSVEDLGQGREQFF. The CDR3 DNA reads TGCAGCGTTGAAGATTTGGGACAGGGGAGGGAGCAGTTCTTC.

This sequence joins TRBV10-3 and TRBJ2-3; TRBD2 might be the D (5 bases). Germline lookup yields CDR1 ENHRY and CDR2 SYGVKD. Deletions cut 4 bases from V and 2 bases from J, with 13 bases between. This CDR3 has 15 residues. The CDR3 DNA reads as TGTGCCATCAGTGGTACGGGGTCCTACACAGATACGCAGTATTTT. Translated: CAISGTGSYTDTQYF.

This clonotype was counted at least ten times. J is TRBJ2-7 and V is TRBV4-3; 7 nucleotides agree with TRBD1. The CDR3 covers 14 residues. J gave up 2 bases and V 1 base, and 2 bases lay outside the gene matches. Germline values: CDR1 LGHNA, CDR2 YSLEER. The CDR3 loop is CASSQVTGAYEQYF. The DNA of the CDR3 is TGCGCCAGCAGCCAAGTCACAGGGGCCTACGAGCAGTACTTC.

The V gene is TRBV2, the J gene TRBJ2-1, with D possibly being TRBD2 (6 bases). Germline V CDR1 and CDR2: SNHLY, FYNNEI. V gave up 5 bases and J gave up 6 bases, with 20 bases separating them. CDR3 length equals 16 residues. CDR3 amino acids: CASSIYFRLGGNEQFF. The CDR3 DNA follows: TGTGCCAGCAGTATATACTTCCGACTAGGAGGCAATGAGCAGTTCTTC.

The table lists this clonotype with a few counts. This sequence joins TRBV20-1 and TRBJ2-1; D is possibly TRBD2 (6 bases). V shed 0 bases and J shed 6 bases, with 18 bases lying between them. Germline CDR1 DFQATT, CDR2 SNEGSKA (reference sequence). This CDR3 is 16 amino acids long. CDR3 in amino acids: CSARDWTGTVFNEQFF. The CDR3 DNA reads TGCAGTGCTAGAGATTGGACCGGGACTGTCTTCAATGAGCAGTTCTTC.

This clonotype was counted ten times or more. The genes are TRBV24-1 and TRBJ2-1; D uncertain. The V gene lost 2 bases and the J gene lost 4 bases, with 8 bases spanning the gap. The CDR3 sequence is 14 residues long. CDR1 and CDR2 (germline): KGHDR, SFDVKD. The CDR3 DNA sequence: TGTGCCACCAGTGATTCTCAATCTTACAATGAGCAGTTCTTC. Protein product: CATSDSQSYNEQFF.

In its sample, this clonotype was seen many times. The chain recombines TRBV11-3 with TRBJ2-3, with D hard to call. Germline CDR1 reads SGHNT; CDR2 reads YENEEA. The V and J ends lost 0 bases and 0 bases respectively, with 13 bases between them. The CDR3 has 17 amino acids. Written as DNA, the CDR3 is TGTGCCAGCAGCTTAGATCGCGTCAGTCTAAGCACAGATACGCAGTATTTT. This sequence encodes CASSLDRVSLSTDTQYF.

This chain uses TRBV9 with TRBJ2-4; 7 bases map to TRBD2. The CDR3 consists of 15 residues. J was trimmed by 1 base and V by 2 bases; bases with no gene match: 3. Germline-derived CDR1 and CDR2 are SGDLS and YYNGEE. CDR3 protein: CASSVDGGAKNIQYF. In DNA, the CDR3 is TGTGCCAGCAGCGTTGACGGGGGGGCCAAAAACATTCAGTACTTC. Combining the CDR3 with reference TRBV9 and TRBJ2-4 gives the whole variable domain DSGVTQTPKHLITATGQRVTLRCSPRSGDLSVYWYQQSLDQGLQFLIQYYNGEERAKGNILERFSAQQFPDLHSELNLSSLELGDSALYFCASSVDGGAKNIQYFGAGTRLSVL.

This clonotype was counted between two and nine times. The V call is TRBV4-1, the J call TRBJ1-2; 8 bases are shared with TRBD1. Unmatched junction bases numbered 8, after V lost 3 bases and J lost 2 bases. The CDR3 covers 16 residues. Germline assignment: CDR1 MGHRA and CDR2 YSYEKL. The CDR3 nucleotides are TGCGCCAGCAGCCAGGCCGGGACAGGCGGAAACTATGGCTACACCTTC. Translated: CASSQAGTGGNYGYTF.

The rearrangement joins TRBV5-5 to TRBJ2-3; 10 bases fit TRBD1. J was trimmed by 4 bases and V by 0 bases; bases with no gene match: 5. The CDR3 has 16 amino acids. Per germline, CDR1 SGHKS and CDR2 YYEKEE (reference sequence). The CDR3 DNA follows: TGTGCCAGCAGCTTGGGGGGACAGGGGTTGTCAGATACGCAGTATTTT. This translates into CASSLGGQGLSDTQYF.

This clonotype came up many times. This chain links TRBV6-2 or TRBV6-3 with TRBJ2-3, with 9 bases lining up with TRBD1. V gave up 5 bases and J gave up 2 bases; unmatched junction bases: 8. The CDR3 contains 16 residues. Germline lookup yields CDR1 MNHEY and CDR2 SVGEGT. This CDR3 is CASSQLRDRVTDTQYF. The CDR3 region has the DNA TGTGCCAGCAGTCAACTCCGGGACAGGGTCACAGATACGCAGTATTTT.

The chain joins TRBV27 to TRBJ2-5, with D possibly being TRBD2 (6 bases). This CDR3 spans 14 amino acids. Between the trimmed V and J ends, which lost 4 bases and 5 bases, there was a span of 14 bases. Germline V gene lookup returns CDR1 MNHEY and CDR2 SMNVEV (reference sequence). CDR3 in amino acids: CASSSGGWGETQYF. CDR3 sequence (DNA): TGTGCCAGCAGTTCCGGGGGTTGGGGGGAGACCCAGTACTTC.

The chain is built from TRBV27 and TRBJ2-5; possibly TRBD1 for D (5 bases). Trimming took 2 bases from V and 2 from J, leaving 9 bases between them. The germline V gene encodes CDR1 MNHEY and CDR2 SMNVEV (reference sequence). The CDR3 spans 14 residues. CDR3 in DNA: TGTGCCAGCAGTTTAAGTCCAGGGCAAGAGACCCAGTACTTC. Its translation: CASSLSPGQETQYF.